This T cell receptor beta chain was sequenced in a study of regulatory T cells in long-lasting Graves disease. Study outcomes and limitations: Between persistent patients, about 2,700 public clonotypes were shared, exceeding the roughly 1,000 shared between new patients.

This CDR3 has 14 amino acids. The germline V gene has CDR1 SSHAT and CDR2 FNYEAQ (reference sequence). In its sample, this clonotype was seen many times. Its antigen is unknown. The junction does not match germline at one end; this may be a read error. This sample's time point: newly diagnosed GD, antithyroid drugs for less than 3 months. With RNA extracted from PBMCs as input, the TCR library was made. Assembly of TCR beta libraries relied on iRepertoire HTBI primers together with Arm-PCR of CDR3 regions. TCRdb re-called the multiplex PCR reads with MiXCR, one entry per CDR3 protein. Of 680,000 or so distinct CDR3 sequences listed, roughly 15% are singletons. This sample also appeared in a second study, on T cells in Graves' hyperthyroidism and ophthalmopathy. This second study says: Most clonotypes expanded in the thyroid (above 0.001) were also present in blood.

The receptor comes from a woman in her twenties or thirties with Graves disease. Material: peripheral blood mononuclear cells (PBMCs), obtained at new diagnosis, from a patient treated with antithyroid drugs. The chain joins TRBV7-7 to TRBJ2-5; D possibly uses TRBD1 or TRBD2 (6 bases each). CDR3 sequence (DNA): TGTGCTAGCAGCAGGGGAGGTTTGGAAGAGACCCAGTACTTC. This translates into CASSRGGLEETQYF.